This TCR beta chain comes out of a study of T-cell reconstitution after alpha-beta-depleted transplantation in children. General study findings and limits: Alpha-beta T cells about two months after transplant reportedly derived from several hundred expanded graft clones. Where some patients showed high TCRbeta diversity at day 60, it came from recipient T cells and thymic progenitors that had survived. A year had passed since transplant, and T-cell counts and diversity by then came mostly from newly produced T cells.

This clonotype was detected many times. Its target is unknown. During its preparation, the TCRbeta library received unique molecular identifiers. TCRdb recomputed calls from the PCR reads with MiXCR, one row per CDR3 protein. Found here are 200,000 to 250,000 distinct CDR3 sequences, about a tenth of them singletons; the top ten hold over 25%. The V end was cut by 1 base, the J end by 4 bases, with 5 bases between. Germline assignment: CDR1 SGHRS and CDR2 YFSETQ. This CDR3 has 12 amino acids. The material sequenced was PBMCs, taken before TCRalphabeta/CD19-depleted stem cell transplant. The sequence was obtained from a child under two years old with acute myeloid leukemia, due to receive a stem cell transplant. This chain connects TRBV5-1 to TRBJ2-5; D uncertain. This chain's CDR3 is CASSLNLETQYF. In nucleotides, the CDR3 is TGCGCCAGCAGCTTGAATCTAGAGACCCAGTACTTC.